The source of this TCR beta chain is a study of shared clonotypes between healthy human individuals. General study results and limits: Naive subsets generally exceeded memory subsets in estimated richness.

A remark on this clone: Antigen: not known.

A CD45RA+ naive subset and a CD45RA-negative memory subset were split from CD4+ cells. Repertoires were generated with immunoSEQ multiplex PCR, while TCRdb's copy carries only in-frame clones and drops some. Here the sample spans 1,100,000 or so clones, around 82% being singletons. This CDR3 has 11 amino acids. Germline V lookup: CDR1 GTSNPN, CDR2 SVGIG (reference sequence). The ends were cut back, 4 bases at V and 3 bases at J, with 7 bases in the middle. This rearrangement joins TRBV30 to TRBJ2-7; D gene unclear. Sequencing used memory CD4+ T cells from PBMCs. Documented subset: CD45RA-negative fraction. The source of this sequence is a man aged 18 to 30 in good health. Some clones in this sample may be carry-over from other donors' samples. The CDR3 bases are TGTGCCTGGATGGGCGTCTACGAGCAGTACTTC. Translation gives CAWMGVYEQYF.